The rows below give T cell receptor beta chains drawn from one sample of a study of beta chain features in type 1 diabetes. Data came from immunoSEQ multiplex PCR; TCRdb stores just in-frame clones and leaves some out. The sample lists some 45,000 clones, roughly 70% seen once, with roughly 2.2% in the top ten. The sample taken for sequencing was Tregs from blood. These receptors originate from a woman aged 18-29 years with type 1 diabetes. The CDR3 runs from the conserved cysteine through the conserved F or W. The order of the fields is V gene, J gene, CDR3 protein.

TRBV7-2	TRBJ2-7	CASSFSGGPATYEQYF
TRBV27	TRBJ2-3	CASRNTPGTSGSLDTQYF
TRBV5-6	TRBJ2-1	CASGRARNEQFF
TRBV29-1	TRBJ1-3	CSVVTAGNTIYF
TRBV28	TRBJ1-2	CASSFGGYGYTF
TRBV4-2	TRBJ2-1	CASSQESGGVGLGEQFF
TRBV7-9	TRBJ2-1	CASSPRSEQFF
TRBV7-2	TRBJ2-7	CASSSGLAEGGGEQYF
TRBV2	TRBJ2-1	CASKTSGAYNEQFF
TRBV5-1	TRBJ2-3	CASSLAVGAATDTQYF
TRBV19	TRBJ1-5	CASSIGGRLFDQPQHF
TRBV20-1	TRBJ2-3	CSAGGDTQYF
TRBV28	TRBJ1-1	CASSPILGINRGVLAVVEAFF
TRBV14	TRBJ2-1	CASSQGGRSYNEQFF
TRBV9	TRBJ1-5	CASSVAPDTQGNQPQHF
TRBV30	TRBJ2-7	CAWSPLAGAHYEQYF
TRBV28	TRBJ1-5	CASIRQGRSNQPQHF
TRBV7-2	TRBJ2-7	CASSRAGIYEQYF
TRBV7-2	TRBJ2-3	CASSFGGRAIDTQYF
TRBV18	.	CASSPSGGTAEQYF
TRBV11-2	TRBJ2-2	CASSSTSAPLAGELFF
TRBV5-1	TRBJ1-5	CASSKTGGLNQPQHF
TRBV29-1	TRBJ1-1	CSVEDRVRDANTEAFF
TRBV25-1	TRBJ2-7	CASSRRASSYEQYF
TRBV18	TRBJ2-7	CASSPETGGNEQYF
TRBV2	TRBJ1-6	CASSEQVDSPLHF
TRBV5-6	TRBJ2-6	CASSSTDTLGANVLTF
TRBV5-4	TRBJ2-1	CASSLAADSYNEQFF
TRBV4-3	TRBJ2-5	CASSQDGGTGRIQYF
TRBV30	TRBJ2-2	CAWRGGGTMTGELFF
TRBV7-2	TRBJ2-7	CASSLLYSYEQYF
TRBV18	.	CASSRTRYVFYEQYF
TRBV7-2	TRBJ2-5	CASSPTRETETQYF
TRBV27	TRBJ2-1	CASSLMYMSTSGRVEQFF
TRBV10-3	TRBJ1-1	CAIRAGGPGEAFF
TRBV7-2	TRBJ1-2	CASSLQGVYGYTF
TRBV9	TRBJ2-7	CASSVDPRSSYEQYF
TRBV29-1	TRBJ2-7	CSVEGGQGAYEQYF
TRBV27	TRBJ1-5	CASSLRGPNQPQHF
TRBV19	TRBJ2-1	CASSIGERGGYNEQFF
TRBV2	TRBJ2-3	CASSEDKGPHTDTQYF
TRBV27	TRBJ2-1	CASKKDRALSYNEQFF
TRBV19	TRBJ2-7	CASSRLAGDSYEQYF
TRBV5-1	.	CASSSGGRSSYEQYF
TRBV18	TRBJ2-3	CASSPQAPEADTQYF
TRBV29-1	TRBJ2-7	CSVRDTEFYEQYF
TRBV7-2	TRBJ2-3	CASSIGQRTDTQYF
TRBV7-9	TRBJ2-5	CASSSYVRQETQYF
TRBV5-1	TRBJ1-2	CASSLVSSYGYTF
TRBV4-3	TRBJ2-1	CASSQEHLRGNEQFF
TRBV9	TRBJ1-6	CASSVSLGPLHF
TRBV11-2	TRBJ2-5	CASSLEISVIAGYYQETQYF
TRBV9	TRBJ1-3	CASSVSDSRTGNTIYF
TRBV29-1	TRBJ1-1	CSANRGGGTEAFF
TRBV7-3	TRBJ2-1	CASSSMGTGKNEQFF
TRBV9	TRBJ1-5	CASSAGVLNQPQHF
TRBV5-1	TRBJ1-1	CASSSGGRGTEAFF
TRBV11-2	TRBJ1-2	CASSSRERGGYTF
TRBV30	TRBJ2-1	CAWRGLDWNNEQFF
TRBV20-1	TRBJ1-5	CSAAADQPQHF